This T cell receptor (beta chain) was documented in a study of blood T cell repertoires in COVID-19. Study summary: PBMCs, B-cell-depleted T cells, or T cells provided the cDNA or gDNA that made up the material.

The ends were cut back, 4 bases at V and 2 bases at J, with 24 bases in the middle. CDR3 length equals 18 residues. Germline CDR1 reads MGHRA; CDR2 reads YSYEKL. TCRdb's copy holds only in-frame clones and misses some; the assay was immunoSEQ multiplex PCR. The sample holds about 100,000 clones; roughly 90% are singletons and the top ten take roughly 1.7%. The origin of this receptor is a man at least 80 years old with acute or convalescent COVID-19. The sequencing sample was made of peripheral blood. V and J are TRBV4-1 and TRBJ2-7; D might be TRBD1 (6 bases). As DNA, the CDR3 is TGCGCCAGCAGCCTCTTACAGGGATTGACAACCTTTCCCTACGAGCAGTACTTC. It yields the protein CASSLLQGLTTFPYEQYF.